This T cell receptor (beta chain) was obtained from a study of cytomegalovirus exposure and HLA in healthy donors. Primers included in the PCR were 60 Vbeta and 13 Jbeta primers. Using immunoSEQ multiplex PCR, the repertoire was profiled, and TCRdb retains in-frame clones only, with some absent. The data contain about 100,000 clones, about 77% of them singletons. The germline V gene has CDR1 SGHTA and CDR2 FQGNSA. CDR3 length: 13 residues. Trimming left V 6 bases short and J 7 bases short, with 15 bases between. The V and J genes are TRBV7-2 and TRBJ1-1, with D tentatively TRBD1 (5 bases). The specimen was PBMCs. This clonotype originated in a woman aged 18 to 35 in good health and CMV-seropositive. This CDR3 reads CASRKIVGGEAFF. As DNA, the CDR3 is TGTGCCAGCAGAAAAATAGTGGGGGGTGAAGCTTTCTTT.